The 28 T cell receptor beta chains listed next were all sequenced from one sample in a study of PD-1 blockade in classical Hodgkin lymphoma. In every patient, relapse followed autologous stem cell transplantation, while exposure to brentuximab vedotin differed. Here immunoSEQ multiplex PCR was the method, and the copy in TCRdb shows in-frame clones only, minus some. The sample carries 20,000 or so clones, 70% to 80% recorded once. The source was peripheral blood mononuclear cells (PBMCs), collected before the second cycle of nivolumab. Every receptor here comes from a human donor with classical Hodgkin lymphoma.

As for this clone: This sample includes further DNA sequences coding for the same CDR3. This chain joins TRBV7-9 and TRBJ2-7; 12 bases fit TRBD2. The CDR3 extends over 15 amino acids. The ends lost 2 bases at V and 4 bases at J; junction bases unmatched: 3. Germline loops: CDR1 SEHNR, CDR2 FQNEAQ (reference sequence). The CDR3 spells CASSLLAGGPYEQYF. The CDR3, as DNA: TGTGCCAGCAGCTTACTAGCGGGGGGGCCGTACGAGCAGTACTTC.

This chain joins TRBV6-5 and TRBJ1-1, with D uncertain. Germline loops: CDR1 MNHEY, CDR2 SVGAGI. The CDR3 contains 14 residues. The V end was cut by 7 bases, the J end by 4 bases, with 16 bases between. The CDR3 nucleotides read TGTGCCAGCACTTATCAACCCAAGGGCACTGAAGCTTTCTTT. Translated, it gives CASTYQPKGTEAFF.

This clone was detected once. Here the CDR3 reads CSVEVSLGTEAFF. For the CDR3, the DNA is TGCAGCGTTGAGGTGTCCCTCGGTACTGAAGCTTTCTTT. The chain is built from TRBV29-1 and TRBJ1-1; D not resolved. The V gene's germline CDR1 is SQVTM and CDR2 ANQGSEA. There are 13 residues in the CDR3. Trimming removed 3 bases from V and 5 bases from J, with 13 bases in between.

This clone turned up a few times. The chain links TRBV19 to TRBJ2-7; no definite D call. The CDR3 spans 13 residues. Trimming took off 1 base at V and 2 bases at J, with 6 bases between the two ends. The V gene's germline CDR1 is LNHDA and CDR2 SQIVND (reference sequence). CDR3 region: CASSIGTAYEQYF. CDR3 nucleotides: TGTGCCAGTAGTATAGGAACAGCCTACGAGCAGTACTTC.

The chain joins TRBV5-4 to TRBJ2-3; D not resolved. Germline CDR1 reads SGHNT; CDR2 reads YYREEE (reference sequence). Trimming removed 0 bases from V and 3 bases from J, with 5 bases in between. This CDR3 has 13 amino acids. The CDR3 spells CASSLDPTDTQYF. The CDR3 DNA follows: TGTGCCAGCAGCTTGGACCCGACAGATACGCAGTATTTT.

This clone is labeled medium-sized. The genes are TRBV5-6 and TRBJ1-5; a weak D match, TRBD1 (5 bases). This CDR3 has 18 residues. The V end was cut by 2 bases, the J end by 1 base, with 19 bases between. Germline V gene lookup returns CDR1 SGHDT and CDR2 YYEEEE. CDR3 nucleotide sequence: TGTGCCAGCAGCTTATGGGGCACAACCATGATCAGCAATCAGCCCCAGCATTTT. This codes for CASSLWGTTMISNQPQHF.

The chain joins TRBV9 to TRBJ2-5, with D possibly called TRBD1 or TRBD2 (6 bases each). Germline V CDR1 and CDR2: SGDLS, YYNGEE. The germline V and J ends were trimmed by 0 bases and 1 base, with 13 bases remaining between them. The CDR3 sequence is 16 residues long. The CDR3 region is CASSVGIGGRQETQYF. The CDR3 region has the DNA TGTGCCAGCAGCGTAGGAATCGGGGGCCGCCAAGAGACCCAGTACTTC.

This clone was seen a single time. V is TRBV4-3 and J is TRBJ2-3; 14 nucleotides line up with TRBD2. Germline V gene lookup returns CDR1 LGHNA and CDR2 YSLEER. Germline trimming cut 4 bases from V and 0 bases from J; bases unmatched to any gene: 3. This CDR3 comprises 17 residues. The DNA for the CDR3 is TGCGCCAGCAGCCGAGGACTAGCGGGGGGCAGCACAGATACGCAGTATTTT. Encoded protein: CASSRGLAGGSTDTQYF.

V is TRBV7-9 and J is TRBJ2-7; D possibly corresponds to TRBD2 (6 bases). The V gene lost 7 bases and the J gene lost 7 bases, with 14 bases spanning the gap. CDR1 is SEHNR, CDR2 FQNEAQ, per germline (reference sequence). The CDR3 is made up of 12 amino acids. The CDR3 coding sequence is TGTGCCAGCACCCGGGACTTTCCGGAGCAGTACTTC. Its translation: CASTRDFPEQYF.

The rearrangement joins TRBV4-1 to TRBJ1-4, with TRBD1 as a possible D gene (5 bases). V was trimmed by 3 bases and J by 3 bases, leaving 17 bases between them. The CDR3 runs to 17 residues. Germline V gene sequence: CDR1 MGHRA, CDR2 YSYEKL. For the CDR3, the DNA is TGCGCCAGCAGCCACAACCCCCGGACAACAGCTAATGAAAAACTGTTTTTT. Its protein is CASSHNPRTTANEKLFF.

The V gene is TRBV11-2, the J gene TRBJ2-7; either TRBD1 or TRBD2 may fit D (5 bases each). This CDR3 is built from 16 residues. Germline values: CDR1 SGHAT, CDR2 FQNNGV. The V end lost 1 base, the J end lost 4 bases, and 17 bases lay between the germline ends. This chain's CDR3 is CASSLVVSGTGYEQYF. The CDR3 DNA follows: TGTGCCAGCAGCTTAGTGGTCTCAGGGACGGGGTACGAGCAGTACTTC.

The chain uses TRBV7-2 and TRBJ1-1; no clear D. The V gene lost 7 bases and the J gene lost 1 base, with 13 bases spanning the gap. The CDR3 is made up of 14 amino acids. Germline V lookup: CDR1 SGHTA, CDR2 FQGNSA. The CDR3, as DNA: TGTGCCAGCACCTATTGGGCCGGGAACACTGAAGCTTTCTTT. It is translated as CASTYWAGNTEAFF.

The rearrangement uses TRBV5-4 and TRBJ1-3, with D maybe TRBD1 (5 bases). The CDR3 spans 16 residues. Germline-derived CDR1 and CDR2 are SGHNT and YYREEE (reference sequence). V shed 4 bases and J shed 3 bases, with 17 bases lying between them. In nucleotides, the CDR3 is TGTGCCAGCAGCCAAGAATCGGCAGGGTTTGGAAACACCATATATTTT. Translation: CASSQESAGFGNTIYF. Full variable domain (outside the CDR3, taken from reference TRBV5-4 and TRBJ1-3): ETGVTQSPTHLIKTRGQQVTLRCSSQSGHNTVSWYQQALGQGPQFIFQYYREEENGRGNFPPRFSGLQFPNYSSELNVNALELDDSALYLCASSQESAGFGNTIYFGEGSWLTVV.

The chain links TRBV4-1 to TRBJ1-3, with D hard to call. The length of the CDR3 is 16 residues. CDR1 and CDR2 from the germline V gene are MGHRA and YSYEKL. V lost 0 bases and J 4 bases, leaving 13 bases between the germline ends. CDR3 protein: CASSQDRRANGNTIYF. CDR3 DNA sequence: TGCGCCAGCAGCCAAGATCGCCGGGCAAACGGAAACACCATATATTTT.

The rearrangement uses TRBV4-1 and TRBJ1-5, with 9 positions matching TRBD1. V lost 3 bases and J lost 4; bases outside the gene matches: 4. Germline-derived CDR1 and CDR2 are MGHRA and YSYEKL. CDR3 length: 15 amino acids. Here the CDR3 reads CASSQVDRGNQPQHF. The CDR3 bases are TGCGCCAGCAGCCAGGTAGACAGGGGGAATCAGCCCCAGCATTTT.

The chain carries TRBV5-1 and TRBJ1-2; D is unresolved. Germline V gene sequence: CDR1 SGHRS, CDR2 YFSETQ. The CDR3 has 13 residues. Between the trimmed V and J ends, which lost 0 bases and 4 bases, there was a span of 7 bases. CDR3 amino acids: CASSLDGTYGYTF. CDR3 nucleotides: TGCGCCAGCAGCTTGGACGGAACCTATGGCTACACCTTC.

In regard to this clone: This same CDR3 is encoded by further DNA sequences in the sample. This chain joins TRBV6-5 and TRBJ2-3; D not certain. The germline CDR1 and CDR2 sequences are MNHEY and SVGAGI. The CDR3 spans 14 residues. The V and J ends lost 0 bases and 2 bases respectively, with 6 bases between them. In DNA, the CDR3 is TGTGCCAGCAGTTACTCGGGTTCCACAGATACGCAGTATTTT. As protein: CASSYSGSTDTQYF.

The V call is TRBV4-3, the J call TRBJ2-1; D call uncertain. Deletions cut 5 bases from V and 8 bases from J, with 10 bases between. Germline V CDR1 and CDR2: LGHNA, YSLEER. The CDR3 runs to 12 residues. CDR3 DNA sequence: TGCGCCAGCAGCGATTTCGGCGATGAGCAGTTCTTC. Protein product: CASSDFGDEQFF.

This sequence joins TRBV10-3 and TRBJ1-1; D unresolved. The CDR3 has 13 residues. V shed 8 bases and J shed 0 bases, with 10 bases lying between them. Germline V gives CDR1 ENHRY, CDR2 SYGVKD. In DNA form, the CDR3 reads TGTGCCATCCAATGGGGAATGAACACTGAAGCTTTCTTT. It is translated as CAIQWGMNTEAFF.

V gene TRBV5-1 combines with J gene TRBJ2-5, with D maybe TRBD1 (6 bases). The better agreement between TRBJ2-7 and the DNA end casts doubt on the J call. Germline CDR1 reads SGHRS; CDR2 reads YFSETQ. There are 13 residues in the CDR3. Here the CDR3 DNA reads TGCGCCAGCAGCTTGGACAGGGCCTACGAGCAGTACTTC. As protein: CASSLDRAYEQYF.

CDR3 amino acids: CAHSRVAYGYTF. DNA for the CDR3: TGTGCCCATTCGAGGGTCGCCTATGGCTACACCTTC. The chain combines TRBV6-1 with TRBJ1-2, with D uncertain. Per the germline V gene, CDR1 is MNHNS and CDR2 is SASEGT. The CDR3 contains 12 residues. V was cut by 11 bases and J by 4 bases, with 14 bases left in between.

The V gene is TRBV18, the J gene TRBJ2-5; 11 nucleotides agree with TRBD2. The last part of the DNA fits TRBJ2-7 better; the J call may be wrong. Germline V gene data show CDR1 as KGHSH and CDR2 as LQKENI. CDR3 size: 16 residues. The CDR3 loop reads CASSLIGTSGAYEQYF. CDR3 nucleotide sequence: TGTGCCAGCTCACTGATCGGGACTAGCGGCGCCTACGAGCAGTACTTC.

The J gene is TRBJ2-7, the V gene TRBV19, with D perhaps matching TRBD1 (5 bases). Germline loops: CDR1 LNHDA, CDR2 SQIVND (reference sequence). CDR3 length: 13 amino acids. The germline V and J ends were trimmed by 4 bases and 2 bases, with 9 bases remaining between them. The CDR3 coding sequence is TGTGCCAGTAGTAAGGGGTCCGCCTACGAGCAGTACTTC. It yields the protein CASSKGSAYEQYF.

The chain recombines TRBV19 with TRBJ2-2; 8 bases match TRBD1. V lost 3 bases to trimming and J lost 4 bases; unmatched junction nucleotides: 4. Germline V lookup: CDR1 LNHDA, CDR2 SQIVND (reference sequence). There are 15 residues in the CDR3. CDR3 bases: TGTGCCAGTAGTATTGGACAGGGTTTCACCGGGGAGCTGTTTTTT. Protein sequence: CASSIGQGFTGELFF.

The chain has TRBV2 and TRBJ2-7; 7 bases fit TRBD2. The V gene's germline CDR1 is SNHLY and CDR2 FYNNEI. The length of the CDR3 is 15 residues. With V trimmed by 6 bases and J by 0 bases, 8 bases remained unmatched. The CDR3 bases are TGTGCCAGCAGGTCTAGCGGAGAAACCTCCTACGAGCAGTACTTC. Amino acid sequence: CASRSSGETSYEQYF. Filled out from reference TRBV2 and TRBJ2-7, the complete variable domain reads EPEVTQTPSHQVTQMGQEVILRCVPISNHLYFYWYRQILGQKVEFLVSFYNNEISEKSEIFDDQFSVERPDGSNFTLKIRSTKLEDSAMYFCASRSSGETSYEQYFGPGTRLTVT.

This clone appeared a few times. The CDR3, as DNA: TGTGCCAGCAGCTTAGAAGGGTACCGGGATACGCAGTATTTT. As protein: CASSLEGYRDTQYF. This chain uses TRBV7-2 with TRBJ2-3; D is undetermined. Deletions cut 1 base from V and 6 bases from J, with 11 bases between. Germline V gives CDR1 SGHTA, CDR2 FQGNSA. The CDR3 has 14 residues. Full variable domain (remainder filled in from reference TRBV7-2 and TRBJ2-3): GAGVSQSPSNKVTEKGKDVELRCDPISGHTALYWYRQSLGQGLEFLIYFQGNSAPDKSGLPSDRFSAERTGGSVSTLTIQRTQQEDSAVYLCASSLEGYRDTQYFGPGTRLTVL.

V gene TRBV19 combines with J gene TRBJ2-1; TRBD2 matches 10 bases. J was trimmed by 7 bases and V by 0 bases; bases with no gene match: 12. Germline CDR1 is LNHDA and CDR2 is SQIVND (reference sequence). The CDR3 covers 18 residues. The CDR3 sequence: CASSIETSGLSVGNEQFF. CDR3 sequence (DNA): TGTGCCAGTAGTATAGAGACTAGCGGGCTTTCGGTCGGGAATGAGCAGTTCTTC.

CDR3 amino acids: CASQGSGIGTDTQYF. The CDR3 DNA is TGTGCCTCCCAGGGTTCCGGCATCGGCACAGATACGCAGTATTTT. The rearrangement joins TRBV10-3 to TRBJ2-3; weak D call: TRBD1 (5 bases). This CDR3 has 15 amino acids. Between the trimmed V and J ends, which lost 11 bases and 1 base, there was a span of 19 bases. The germline V gene encodes CDR1 ENHRY and CDR2 SYGVKD.